This T cell receptor beta chain was recorded in a study of OX40 agonist ivuxolimab in advanced cancers. The assay was immunoSEQ multiplex PCR, and TCRdb's table has in-frame clones only and misses some. The sample includes around 76,000 clones, about 90% of them seen just once. With 7 bases removed from V and 4 bases from J, the gap between germline ends came to 15 bases. This CDR3 has 13 amino acids. CDR1 SGHNT and CDR2 YYREEE come from the germline V gene (reference sequence). The receptor was isolated from an adult with an advanced solid tumor such as melanoma, head and neck, liver or kidney cancer. The rearrangement joins TRBV5-4 to TRBJ2-7, with D possibly matching TRBD1 (6 bases). Sequenced material: CD4+ or CD8+ T cells sorted from blood, taken in a trial of the OX40 agonist ivuxolimab. DNA for the CDR3: TGTGCCAGCGGCCCTTACGGACAGTACGAGCAGTACTTC. This translates into CASGPYGQYEQYF.